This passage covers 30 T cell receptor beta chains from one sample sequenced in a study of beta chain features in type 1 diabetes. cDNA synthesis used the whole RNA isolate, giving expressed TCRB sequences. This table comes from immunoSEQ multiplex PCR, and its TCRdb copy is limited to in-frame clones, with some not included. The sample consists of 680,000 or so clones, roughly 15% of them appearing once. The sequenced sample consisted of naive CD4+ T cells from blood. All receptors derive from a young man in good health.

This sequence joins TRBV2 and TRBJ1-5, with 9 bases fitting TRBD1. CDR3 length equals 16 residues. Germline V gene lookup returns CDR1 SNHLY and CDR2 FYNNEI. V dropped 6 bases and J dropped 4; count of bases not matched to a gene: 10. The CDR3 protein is CASRTNTGGSNQPQHF. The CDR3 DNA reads TGTGCCAGCAGAACAAATACAGGGGGCTCAAATCAGCCCCAGCATTTT.

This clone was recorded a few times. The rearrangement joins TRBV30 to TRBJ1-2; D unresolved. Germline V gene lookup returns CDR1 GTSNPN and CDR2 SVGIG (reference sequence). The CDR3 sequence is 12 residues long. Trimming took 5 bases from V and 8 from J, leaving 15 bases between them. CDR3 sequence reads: CAWGRESYGYTF. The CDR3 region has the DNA TGTGCCTGGGGACGGGAGTCCTACGGCTACACCTTC.

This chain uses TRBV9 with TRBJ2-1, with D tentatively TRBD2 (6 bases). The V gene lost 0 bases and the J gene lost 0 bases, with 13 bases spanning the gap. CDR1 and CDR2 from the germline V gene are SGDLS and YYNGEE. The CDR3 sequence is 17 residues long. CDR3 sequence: CASSVGTNLFSYNEQFF. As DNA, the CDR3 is TGTGCCAGCAGCGTAGGGACTAACCTGTTCTCCTACAATGAGCAGTTCTTC.

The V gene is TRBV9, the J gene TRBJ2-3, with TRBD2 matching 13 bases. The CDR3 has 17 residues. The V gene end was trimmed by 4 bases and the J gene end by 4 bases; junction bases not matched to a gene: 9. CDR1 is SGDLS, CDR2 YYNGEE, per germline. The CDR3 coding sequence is TGTGCCAGCAGCAAACGGACTAGCGGGAGTGGTTCAGATACGCAGTATTTT. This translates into CASSKRTSGSGSDTQYF.

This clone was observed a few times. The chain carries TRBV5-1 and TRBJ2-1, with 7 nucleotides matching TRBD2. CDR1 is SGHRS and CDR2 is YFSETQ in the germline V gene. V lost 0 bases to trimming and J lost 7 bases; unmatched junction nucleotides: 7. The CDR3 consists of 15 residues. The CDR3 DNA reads TGCGCCAGCAGCTTGGGAGCGGGATTCCGGAATGAGCAGTTCTTC. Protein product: CASSLGAGFRNEQFF. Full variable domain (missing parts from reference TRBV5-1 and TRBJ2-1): KAGVTQTPRYLIKTRGQQVTLSCSPISGHRSVSWYQQTPGQGLQFLFEYFSETQRNKGNFPGRFSGRQFSNSRSEMNVSTLELGDSALYLCASSLGAGFRNEQFFGPGTRLTVL.

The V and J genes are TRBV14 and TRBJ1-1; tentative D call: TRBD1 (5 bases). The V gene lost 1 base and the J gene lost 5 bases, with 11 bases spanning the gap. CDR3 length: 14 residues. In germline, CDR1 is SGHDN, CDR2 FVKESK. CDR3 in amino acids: CASSQVGQSTEAFF. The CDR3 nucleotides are TGTGCCAGCAGCCAAGTGGGGCAGTCGACTGAAGCTTTCTTT.

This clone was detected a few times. CDR3 in DNA: TGCGCCAGCAGTGGTACGACAGGTGACGACTATGGCTACACCTTC. It yields the protein CASSGTTGDDYGYTF. This rearrangement joins TRBV10-2 to TRBJ1-2; a weak D match, TRBD1 (6 bases). The V and J ends lost 4 bases and 3 bases respectively, with 15 bases between them. The length of the CDR3 is 15 residues. The V gene's germline CDR1 is WSHSY and CDR2 SAAADI.

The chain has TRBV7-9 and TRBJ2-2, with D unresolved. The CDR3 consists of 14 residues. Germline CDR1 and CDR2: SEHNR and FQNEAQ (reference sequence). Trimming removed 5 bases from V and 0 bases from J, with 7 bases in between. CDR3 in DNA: TGTGCCAGCAGCGCCCAGTCGAACACCGGGGAGCTGTTTTTT. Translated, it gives CASSAQSNTGELFF. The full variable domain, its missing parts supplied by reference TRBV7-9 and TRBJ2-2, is DTGVSQNPRHKITKRGQNVTFRCDPISEHNRLYWYRQTLGQGPEFLTYFQNEAQLEKSRLLSDRFSAERPKGSFSTLEIQRTEQGDSAMYLCASSAQSNTGELFFGEGSRLTVL.

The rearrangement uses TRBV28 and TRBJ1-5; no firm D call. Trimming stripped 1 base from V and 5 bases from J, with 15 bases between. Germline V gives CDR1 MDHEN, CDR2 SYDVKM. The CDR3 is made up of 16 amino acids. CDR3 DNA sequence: TGTGCCAGCAGTTTATTTAGTTGGACCAGTCATCAGCCCCAGCATTTT. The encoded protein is CASSLFSWTSHQPQHF.

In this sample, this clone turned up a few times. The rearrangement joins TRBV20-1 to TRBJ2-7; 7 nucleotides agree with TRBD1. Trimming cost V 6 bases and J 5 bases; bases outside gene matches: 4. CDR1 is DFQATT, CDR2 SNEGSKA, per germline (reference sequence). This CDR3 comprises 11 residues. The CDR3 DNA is TGCAGTGCATCCACAGGGGACGAGCAGTACTTC. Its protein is CSASTGDEQYF.

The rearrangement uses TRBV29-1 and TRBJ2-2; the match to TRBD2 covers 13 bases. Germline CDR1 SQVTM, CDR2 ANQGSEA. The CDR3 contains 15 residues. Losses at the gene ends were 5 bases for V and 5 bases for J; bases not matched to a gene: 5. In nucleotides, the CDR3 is TGCAGCGTTCCCGGGACTAGCGGGATTACCGGGGAGCTGTTTTTT. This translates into CSVPGTSGITGELFF.

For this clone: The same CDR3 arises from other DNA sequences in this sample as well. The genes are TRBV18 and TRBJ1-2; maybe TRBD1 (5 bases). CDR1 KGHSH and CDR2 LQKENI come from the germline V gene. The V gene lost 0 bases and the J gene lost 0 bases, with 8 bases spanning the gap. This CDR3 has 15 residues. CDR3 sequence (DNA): TGTGCCAGCTCACCACCGGCAGGGCCTAACTATGGCTACACCTTC. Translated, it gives CASSPPAGPNYGYTF.

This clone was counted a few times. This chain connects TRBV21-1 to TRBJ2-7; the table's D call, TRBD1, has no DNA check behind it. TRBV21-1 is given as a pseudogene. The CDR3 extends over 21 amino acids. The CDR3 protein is CASSAKRSRDRDLLTSYEQYF. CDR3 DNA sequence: TGTGCCAGCAGCGCCAAGAGAAGCCGGGACAGGGACCTCCTAACCTCCTACGAGCAGTACTTC.

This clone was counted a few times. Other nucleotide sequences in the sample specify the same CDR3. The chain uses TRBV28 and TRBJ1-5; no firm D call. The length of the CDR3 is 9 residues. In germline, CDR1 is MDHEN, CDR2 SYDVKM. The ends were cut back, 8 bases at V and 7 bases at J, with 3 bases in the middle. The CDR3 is CASGQPQHF. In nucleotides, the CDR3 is TGTGCCAGCGGGCAGCCCCAGCATTTT.

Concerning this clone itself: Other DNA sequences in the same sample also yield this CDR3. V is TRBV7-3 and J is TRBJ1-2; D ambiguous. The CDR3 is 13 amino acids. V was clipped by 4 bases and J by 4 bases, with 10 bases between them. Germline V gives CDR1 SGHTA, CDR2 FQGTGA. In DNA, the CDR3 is TGTGCCAGCAGCTACGGTACAGTCTATGGCTACACCTTC. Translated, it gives CASSYGTVYGYTF.

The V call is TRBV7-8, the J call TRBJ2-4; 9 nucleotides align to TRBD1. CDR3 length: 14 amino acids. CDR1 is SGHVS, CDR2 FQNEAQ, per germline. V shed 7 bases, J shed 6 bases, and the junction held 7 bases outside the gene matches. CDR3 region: CASTYSTGGNIQYF. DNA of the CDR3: TGTGCCAGCACCTACTCGACAGGGGGAAACATTCAGTACTTC.

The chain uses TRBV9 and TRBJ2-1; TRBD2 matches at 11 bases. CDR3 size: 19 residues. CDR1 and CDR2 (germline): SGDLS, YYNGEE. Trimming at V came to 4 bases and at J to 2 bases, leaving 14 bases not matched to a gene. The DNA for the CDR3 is TGTGCCAGCAGCCCGAGAGGTAGCGGGAGGGCCCAAACCTACAATGAGCAGTTCTTC. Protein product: CASSPRGSGRAQTYNEQFF.

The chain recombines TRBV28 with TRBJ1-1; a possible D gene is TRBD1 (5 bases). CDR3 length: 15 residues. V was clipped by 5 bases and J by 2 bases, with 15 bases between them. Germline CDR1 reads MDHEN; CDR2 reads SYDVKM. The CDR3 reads CASSTRQSVNTEAFF. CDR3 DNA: TGTGCCAGCAGTACTCGACAGTCTGTAAACACTGAAGCTTTCTTT.

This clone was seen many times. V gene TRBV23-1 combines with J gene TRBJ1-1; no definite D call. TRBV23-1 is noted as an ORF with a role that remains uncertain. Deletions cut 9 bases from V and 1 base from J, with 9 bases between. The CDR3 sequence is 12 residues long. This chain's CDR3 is CARAGGNTEAFF. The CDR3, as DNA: TGCGCCAGGGCGGGTGGGAACACTGAAGCTTTCTTT.

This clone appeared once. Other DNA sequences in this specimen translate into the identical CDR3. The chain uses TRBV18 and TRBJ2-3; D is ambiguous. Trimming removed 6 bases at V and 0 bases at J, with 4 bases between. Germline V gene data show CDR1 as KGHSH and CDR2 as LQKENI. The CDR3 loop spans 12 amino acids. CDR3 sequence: CASSSSTDTQYF. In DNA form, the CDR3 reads TGTGCCAGCTCGTCAAGCACAGATACGCAGTATTTT.

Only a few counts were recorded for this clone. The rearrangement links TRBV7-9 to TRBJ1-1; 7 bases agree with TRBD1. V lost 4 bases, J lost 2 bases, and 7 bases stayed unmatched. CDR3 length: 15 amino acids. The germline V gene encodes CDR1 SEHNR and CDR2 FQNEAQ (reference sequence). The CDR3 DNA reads TGTGCCAGCAGCTCAGGGGACAGACAAAACACTGAAGCTTTCTTT. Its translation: CASSSGDRQNTEAFF.

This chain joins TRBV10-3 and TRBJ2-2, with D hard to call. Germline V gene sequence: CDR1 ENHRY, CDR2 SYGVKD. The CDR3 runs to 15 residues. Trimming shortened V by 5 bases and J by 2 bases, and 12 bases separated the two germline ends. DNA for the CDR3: TGTGCCATCAGTCGGGCAAAGGAAAACACCGGGGAGCTGTTTTTT. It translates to CAISRAKENTGELFF.

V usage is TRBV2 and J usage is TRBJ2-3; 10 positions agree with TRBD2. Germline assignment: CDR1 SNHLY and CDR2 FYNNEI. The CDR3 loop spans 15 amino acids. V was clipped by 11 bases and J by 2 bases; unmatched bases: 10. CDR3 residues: CAGSQLAGFTDTQYF. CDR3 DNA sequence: TGTGCCGGCTCCCAACTAGCGGGATTCACAGATACGCAGTATTTT.

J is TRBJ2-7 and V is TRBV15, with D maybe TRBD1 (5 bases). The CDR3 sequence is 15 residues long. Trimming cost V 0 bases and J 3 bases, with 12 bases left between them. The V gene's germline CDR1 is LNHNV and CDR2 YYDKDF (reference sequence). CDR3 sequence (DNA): TGTGCCACCAGCAGAGATAATAAGGGGTACTACGAGCAGTACTTC. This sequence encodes CATSRDNKGYYEQYF.

In DNA, the CDR3 is TGTGCCAGTAGTCAGCGGGAGACCCAGTACTTC. This sequence encodes CASSQRETQYF. The rearrangement uses TRBV19 and TRBJ2-5, with TRBD2 as a possible D gene (5 bases). The V and J ends lost 5 bases and 5 bases respectively, with 6 bases between them. CDR3 size: 11 residues. Germline assignment: CDR1 LNHDA and CDR2 SQIVND (reference sequence). The full variable domain, with the rest looked up from reference TRBV19 and TRBJ2-5, is DGGITQSPKYLFRKEGQNVTLSCEQNLNHDAMYWYRQDPGQGLRLIYYSQIVNDFQKGDIAEGYSVSREKKESFPLTVTSAQKNPTAFYLCASSQRETQYFGPGTRLLVL.

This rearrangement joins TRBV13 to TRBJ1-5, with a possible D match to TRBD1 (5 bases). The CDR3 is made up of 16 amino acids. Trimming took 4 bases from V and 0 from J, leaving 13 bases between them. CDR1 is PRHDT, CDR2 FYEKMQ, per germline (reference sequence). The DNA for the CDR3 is TGTGCCAGCAGCTCCCGGGACGGGAATAGCAATCAGCCCCAGCATTTT. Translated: CASSSRDGNSNQPQHF.

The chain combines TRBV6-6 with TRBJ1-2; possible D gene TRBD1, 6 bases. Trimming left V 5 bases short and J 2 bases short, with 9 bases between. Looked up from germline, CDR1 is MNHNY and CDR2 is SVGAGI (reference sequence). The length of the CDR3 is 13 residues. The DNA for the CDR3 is TGTGCCAGCAGTGGACAGTGGAACTATGGCTACACCTTC. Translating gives CASSGQWNYGYTF.

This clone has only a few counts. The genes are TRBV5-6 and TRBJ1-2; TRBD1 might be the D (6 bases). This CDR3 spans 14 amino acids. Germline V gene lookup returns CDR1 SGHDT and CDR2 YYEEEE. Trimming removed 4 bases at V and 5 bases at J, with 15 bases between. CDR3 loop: CASSPGQFSYGYTF. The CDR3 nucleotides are TGTGCCAGCAGCCCTGGACAGTTTTCTTATGGCTACACCTTC. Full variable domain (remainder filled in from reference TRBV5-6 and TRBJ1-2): DAGVTQSPTHLIKTRGQQVTLRCSPKSGHDTVSWYQQALGQGPQFIFQYYEEEERQRGNFPDRFSGHQFPNYSSELNVNALLLGDSALYLCASSPGQFSYGYTFGSGTRLTVV.

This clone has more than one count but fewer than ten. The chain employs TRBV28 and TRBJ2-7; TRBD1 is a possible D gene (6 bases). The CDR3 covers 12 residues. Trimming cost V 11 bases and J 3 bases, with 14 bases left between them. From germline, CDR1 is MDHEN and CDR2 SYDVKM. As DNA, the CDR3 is TGTGCCGTACCGGGGACAAGCTACGAGCAGTACTTC. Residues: CAVPGTSYEQYF. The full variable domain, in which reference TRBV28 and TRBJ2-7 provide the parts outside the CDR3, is DVKVTQSSRYLVKRTGEKVFLECVQDMDHENMFWYRQDPGLGLRLIYFSYDVKMKEKGDIPEGYSVSREKKERFSLILESASTNQTSMYLCAVPGTSYEQYFGPGTRLTVT.

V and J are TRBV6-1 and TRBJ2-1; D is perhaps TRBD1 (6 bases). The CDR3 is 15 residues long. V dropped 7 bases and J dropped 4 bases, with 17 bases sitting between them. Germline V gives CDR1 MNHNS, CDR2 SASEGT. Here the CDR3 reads CASNSGVGHYNEQFF. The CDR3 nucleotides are TGTGCCAGCAACTCAGGGGTTGGGCATTACAATGAGCAGTTCTTC.